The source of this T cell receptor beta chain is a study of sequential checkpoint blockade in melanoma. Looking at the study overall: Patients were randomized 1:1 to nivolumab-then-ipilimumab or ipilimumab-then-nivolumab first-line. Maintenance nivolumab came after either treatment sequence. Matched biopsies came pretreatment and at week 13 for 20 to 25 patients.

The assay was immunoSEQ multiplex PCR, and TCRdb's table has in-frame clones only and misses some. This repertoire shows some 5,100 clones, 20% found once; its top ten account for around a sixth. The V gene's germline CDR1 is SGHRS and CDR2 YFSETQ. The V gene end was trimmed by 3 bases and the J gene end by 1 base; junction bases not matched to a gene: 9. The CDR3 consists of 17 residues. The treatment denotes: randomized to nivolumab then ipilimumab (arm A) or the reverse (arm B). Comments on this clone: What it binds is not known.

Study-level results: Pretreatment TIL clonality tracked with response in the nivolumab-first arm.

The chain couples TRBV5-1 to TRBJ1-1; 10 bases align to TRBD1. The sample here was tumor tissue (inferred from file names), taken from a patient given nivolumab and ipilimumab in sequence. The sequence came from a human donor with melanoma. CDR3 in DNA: TGCGCCAGCAGCTACGTCCCGGGACAGGGGCGGAACACTGAAGCTTTCTTT. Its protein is CASSYVPGQGRNTEAFF.